This T cell receptor (beta chain) was documented in a study of lymphopenia after photon versus proton radiotherapy. Overall study findings and caveats: Relative stability marked proton patients; photon patients lost diversity and naive cells. After the lymphocyte nadir, photon-treated repertoires showed oligoclonal expansion, especially of CD8+ Temra cells. Survival link was tested only in deceased patients; proton benefit remains a possibility.

TCRdb keeps only in-frame clones here, not all; method: immunoSEQ multiplex PCR. The sample lists 150,000 to 200,000 clones, about 88% occurring once. With respect to this clone: Its antigen is undetermined.

The sample in question was peripheral blood, obtained from a patient treated with photon-based radiotherapy. This clonotype originated in a man between 45 and 60 years old with gastric cancer.

The CDR3 here is CASSLDLIGTQHF. For the CDR3, the DNA is TGTGCCAGCAGCCTTGACCTTATCGGGACCCAGCATTTT. J is TRBJ1-5 and V is TRBV5-5; D remains unclear. With 4 bases removed from V and 11 bases from J, the gap between germline ends came to 16 bases. Germline lookup yields CDR1 SGHKS and CDR2 YYEKEE (reference sequence). The CDR3 length is 13 residues. The variable domain in full, completed from reference TRBV5-5 and TRBJ1-5, reads DAGVTQSPTHLIKTRGQQVTLRCSPISGHKSVSWYQQVLGQGPQFIFQYYEKEERGRGNFPDRFSARQFPNYSSELNVNALLLGDSALYLCASSLDLIGTQHFGDGTRLSIL.